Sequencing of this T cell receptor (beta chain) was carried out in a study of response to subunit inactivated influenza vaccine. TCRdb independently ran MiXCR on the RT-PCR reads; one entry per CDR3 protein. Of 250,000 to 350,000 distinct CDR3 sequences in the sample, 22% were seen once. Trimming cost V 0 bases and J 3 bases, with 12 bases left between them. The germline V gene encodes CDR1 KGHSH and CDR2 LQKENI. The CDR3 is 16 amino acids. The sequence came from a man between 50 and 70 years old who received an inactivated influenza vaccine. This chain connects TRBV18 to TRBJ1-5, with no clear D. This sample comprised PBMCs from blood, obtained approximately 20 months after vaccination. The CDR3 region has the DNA TGTGCCAGCTCACCACCAGGCACGGATACCAATCAGCCCCAGCATTTT. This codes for CASSPPGTDTNQPQHF.